Described below is a single TCR beta chain sequence and its context. Antigen specificity is unknown. The sample is drawn from a study of Graves' ophthalmopathy and Graves' hyperthyroidism. On the study more broadly: Specimen type is peripheral blood, obtained at initial diagnosis before any treatment. Study-level results: Blood was where most expanded thyroid clonotypes above 0.001 frequency also turned up.

Transcripts of RNA were the source for amplifying TCR beta CDR3 regions. HTBI primers were used in a first-round RT-PCR, which preceded a second-round multiplex PCR. TCRdb reprocessed the multiplex PCR reads via MiXCR and lists one record per CDR3 protein. In the table there are 300,000 to 400,000 distinct CDR3 sequences, about a sixth of which are singletons. Germline V gene sequence: CDR1 MNHEY, CDR2 SMNVEV (reference sequence). CDR3 length: 14 amino acids. J was trimmed by 3 bases and V by 5 bases; bases with no gene match: 6. Researchers turned away patients with other autoimmune diseases, uncontrolled infections, pregnancy or lactation. The diagnostic workup employed clinical symptoms, serum thyroxine, TRAb, thyroid ultrasound and orbital computed tomography.

The sequencing input was peripheral blood. The sequence derives from an adult man with Graves' ophthalmopathy. The J gene is TRBJ1-1, the V gene TRBV27; TRBD1 agrees at 7 bases. Written as DNA, the CDR3 is TGTGCCAGCAGTAAAGACAGGGCTTACACTGAAGCTTTCTTT. Amino acids: CASSKDRAYTEAFF.